Following are 28 T cell receptor beta chains from one sample sequenced in a study of B cell selection in AIRE deficiency. Repertoires were generated with immunoSEQ multiplex PCR, while TCRdb's copy carries only in-frame clones and drops some. The data show some 25,000 clones, about 96% seen once. CD4+CD127+ cells were sorted as the conventional CD4 T cells. The sample comprised CD4+CD127+ conventional T cells sorted from PBMCs. The origin of the receptors is a human donor in good health.

This chain uses TRBV18 with TRBJ1-1; the match to TRBD1 covers 7 bases. The V gene end was trimmed by 2 bases and the J gene end by 9 bases; junction bases not matched to a gene: 3. Germline V gene data show CDR1 as KGHSH and CDR2 as LQKENI. The CDR3 contains 12 residues. The CDR3 sequence: CASSPDREKAFF. As DNA, the CDR3 is TGTGCCAGCTCACCAGACAGGGAAAAAGCTTTCTTT.

The rearrangement links TRBV27 to TRBJ2-2; D remains ambiguous. The CDR3 length is 13 residues. With 0 bases removed from V and 5 bases from J, the gap between germline ends came to 4 bases. The V gene's germline CDR1 is MNHEY and CDR2 SMNVEV (reference sequence). The DNA of the CDR3 is TGTGCCAGCAGTTTATCGTGGACCGGGGAGCTGTTTTTT. Protein: CASSLSWTGELFF.

The chain employs TRBV30 and TRBJ2-7; the match to TRBD2 covers 7 bases. J gave up 6 bases and V 3 bases, and 5 bases lay outside the gene matches. This CDR3 region has 12 residues. CDR1 GTSNPN and CDR2 SVGIG come from the germline V gene (reference sequence). CDR3: CAWSPGGGEQYF. CDR3 bases: TGTGCCTGGAGCCCTGGGGGGGGCGAGCAGTACTTC. The whole variable domain, filled in from reference TRBV30 and TRBJ2-7, reads SQTIHQWPATLVQPVGSPLSLECTVEGTSNPNLYWYRQAAGRGLQLLFYSVGIGQISSEVPQNLSASRPQDRQFILSSKKLLLSDSGFYLCAWSPGGGEQYFGPGTRLTVT.

The J gene is TRBJ2-7, the V gene TRBV28; 7 bases fit TRBD2. The CDR3 totals 16 residues. V dropped 4 bases and J dropped 1; count of bases not matched to a gene: 10. Germline V gene lookup returns CDR1 MDHEN and CDR2 SYDVKM. The CDR3, as DNA: TGTGCCAGCAGTTCCCGGCTGCGGGGGAGGTCCTACGAGCAGTACTTC. Protein: CASSSRLRGRSYEQYF.

V and J are TRBV6-6 and TRBJ2-7; D is unresolved. Germline V gene data show CDR1 as MNHNY and CDR2 as SVGAGI (reference sequence). This CDR3 contains 15 residues. V lost 0 bases and J lost 0, with 9 bases in between. CDR3 in DNA: TGTGCCAGCAGTTACTCGAAAGTACACTCCTACGAGCAGTACTTC. This translates into CASSYSKVHSYEQYF.

V gene TRBV10-3 combines with J gene TRBJ1-1; TRBD1 agrees at 10 bases. Germline V CDR1 and CDR2: ENHRY, SYGVKD. Unmatched junction bases numbered 6, after V lost 5 bases and J lost 3 bases. The CDR3 contains 15 residues. CDR3 nucleotides: TGTGCCATCAGTCCGACCGGGACAGGGGACACTGAAGCTTTCTTT. Protein: CAISPTGTGDTEAFF.

V gene TRBV7-9 combines with J gene TRBJ2-7; D ambiguous. Germline assignment: CDR1 SEHNR and CDR2 FQNEAQ (reference sequence). V was cut by 4 bases and J by 0 bases, with 7 bases left in between. This CDR3 region has 13 residues. CDR3 sequence reads: CASSSEFSYEQYF. In DNA, the CDR3 is TGTGCCAGCAGCTCAGAGTTCTCCTACGAGCAGTACTTC.

The J gene is TRBJ1-1, the V gene TRBV19; D is uncertain. Per germline, CDR1 LNHDA and CDR2 SQIVND (reference sequence). This CDR3 comprises 12 residues. V was shortened by 5 bases and J by 6 bases, with 10 bases between the two germline ends. In DNA, the CDR3 is TGTGCCAGTAGTTTGGGGAAGGCTGAAGCTTTCTTT. Protein: CASSLGKAEAFF. Using reference TRBV19 and TRBJ1-1 for the parts outside the CDR3, the full variable domain is DGGITQSPKYLFRKEGQNVTLSCEQNLNHDAMYWYRQDPGQGLRLIYYSQIVNDFQKGDIAEGYSVSREKKESFPLTVTSAQKNPTAFYLCASSLGKAEAFFGQGTRLTVV.

The chain joins TRBV19 to TRBJ1-1; TRBD1 might be the D (6 bases). Germline V gene lookup returns CDR1 LNHDA and CDR2 SQIVND (reference sequence). This CDR3 spans 14 amino acids. Trimming pared 5 bases from V and 4 bases from J, leaving 14 bases between. CDR3 loop: CASSPRGGGTEAFF. CDR3 bases: TGTGCCAGTAGTCCCCGAGGAGGGGGCACTGAAGCTTTCTTT.

This rearrangement joins TRBV19 to TRBJ1-1; the D is unclear. Trimming shortened V by 2 bases and J by 0 bases, and 4 bases separated the two germline ends. Germline CDR1 and CDR2: LNHDA and SQIVND (reference sequence). There are 13 residues in the CDR3. CDR3 DNA: TGTGCCAGTAGTATAAGAGTGAACACTGAAGCTTTCTTT. Translation: CASSIRVNTEAFF.

The chain is built from TRBV18 and TRBJ1-2; TRBD1 aligns across 8 bases. Germline V gives CDR1 KGHSH, CDR2 LQKENI. This CDR3 contains 13 residues. V trimming: 3 bases; J trimming: 8 bases; junction bases outside the gene matches: 5. The CDR3 loop reads CASSPGQGKGYTF. The CDR3 DNA reads as TGTGCCAGCTCACCCGGACAGGGAAAGGGCTACACCTTC.

This chain uses TRBV5-6 with TRBJ1-2; TRBD1 matches at 7 bases. The CDR3 has 14 amino acids. V shed 2 bases and J 6 bases; nucleotides not matched to a gene: 7. Germline V CDR1 and CDR2: SGHDT, YYEEEE. The CDR3 region is CASSLLQGSDGYTF. The CDR3 DNA sequence: TGTGCCAGCAGCTTACTACAGGGGTCTGATGGCTACACCTTC.

The chain combines TRBV28 with TRBJ2-2; TRBD1 aligns across 11 bases. Germline V CDR1 and CDR2: MDHEN, SYDVKM. The CDR3 has 13 residues. With 6 bases clipped from V and 6 bases from J, the junction kept 0 bases outside the gene matches. The CDR3 spells CASRGQGAGELFF. The CDR3 DNA reads TGTGCCAGCAGGGGACAGGGGGCCGGGGAGCTGTTTTTT.

The chain recombines TRBV27 with TRBJ2-7, with D possibly matching TRBD2 (6 bases). Germline CDR1 and CDR2: MNHEY and SMNVEV (reference sequence). This CDR3 region has 14 residues. V gave up 3 bases and J gave up 6 bases, with 15 bases separating them. Written as DNA, the CDR3 is TGTGCCAGCAGTTTGACTAGAAGGGTCCCCGAGCAGTACTTC. Residues: CASSLTRRVPEQYF.

J is TRBJ2-3 and V is TRBV15; 8 bases match TRBD1. The CDR3 is 16 residues long. Germline V gene lookup returns CDR1 LNHNV and CDR2 YYDKDF (reference sequence). The J segment lost 1 base and the V segment lost 0 bases, leaving 3 bases of the junction unmatched. The CDR3 DNA is TGTGCCACCAGCAGAGAGGGACAGGTGGGCACAGATACGCAGTATTTT. This gives the protein CATSREGQVGTDTQYF. Based on the CDR3 plus reference TRBV15 and TRBJ2-3, the full variable domain is DAMVIQNPRYQVTQFGKPVTLSCSQTLNHNVMYWYQQKSSQAPKLLFHYYDKDFNNEADTPDNFQSRRPNTSFCFLDIRSPGLGDTAMYLCATSREGQVGTDTQYFGPGTRLTVL.

CDR3 coding DNA: TGTGCCTGGAGTGGGGGGTCCACAGATACGCAGTATTTT. As protein: CAWSGGSTDTQYF. The rearrangement uses TRBV30 and TRBJ2-3, with D possibly being TRBD1 or TRBD2 (5 bases each). The V and J ends lost 1 base and 2 bases respectively, with 7 bases between them. In germline, CDR1 is GTSNPN, CDR2 SVGIG (reference sequence). There are 13 residues in the CDR3.

The gene calls are TRBV18 and TRBJ2-3, with D tentatively TRBD1 or TRBD2 (5 bases each). With 2 bases removed from V and 3 bases from J, the gap between germline ends came to 6 bases. This CDR3 has 13 residues. From germline, CDR1 is KGHSH and CDR2 LQKENI. The CDR3 reads CASSPGTTDTQYF. In DNA form, the CDR3 reads TGTGCCAGCTCACCAGGGACGACAGATACGCAGTATTTT.

The J gene is TRBJ2-1, the V gene TRBV11-2, with 11 nucleotides matching TRBD2. Germline CDR1 and CDR2: SGHAT and FQNNGV. V trimming: 6 bases; J trimming: 7 bases; junction bases outside the gene matches: 8. The CDR3 totals 15 residues. CDR3 protein: CASRAPGLAANEQFF. The DNA of the CDR3 is TGTGCCAGCAGGGCACCGGGACTAGCGGCAAATGAGCAGTTCTTC. Filled out from reference TRBV11-2 and TRBJ2-1, the complete variable domain reads EAGVAQSPRYKIIEKRQSVAFWCNPISGHATLYWYQQILGQGPKLLIQFQNNGVVDDSQLPKDRFSAERLKGVDSTLKIQPAKLEDSAVYLCASRAPGLAANEQFFGPGTRLTVL.

The chain has TRBV21-1 and TRBJ2-3; TRBD2 is the table's D call, not checked against the DNA. TRBV21-1 is classified as a pseudogene. The CDR3 has 8 residues. CDR3 sequence (DNA): TGTTATACTAGCGGGGAGTATTTT. Amino acids: CYTSGEYF.

This clone has only one observation. The rearrangement links TRBV5-1 to TRBJ1-1; D is possibly TRBD1 (5 bases). The V gene lost 3 bases and the J gene lost 0 bases, with 9 bases spanning the gap. The CDR3 extends over 14 amino acids. Germline CDR1 and CDR2: SGHRS and YFSETQ. The CDR3 nucleotides read TGCGCCAGCAGCTCAGAGGGGTTGAACACTGAAGCTTTCTTT. Protein sequence: CASSSEGLNTEAFF.

The J gene is TRBJ2-3, the V gene TRBV9, with 7 bases that match TRBD2. The CDR3 covers 15 residues. The ends lost 4 bases at V and 4 bases at J; junction bases unmatched: 9. CDR1 and CDR2 from the germline V gene are SGDLS and YYNGEE. CDR3 protein: CASSLSGGGSDTQYF. The CDR3 DNA sequence: TGTGCCAGCAGCCTCTCGGGGGGAGGTTCAGATACGCAGTATTTT.

This chain links TRBV28 with TRBJ2-7, with a possible D match to TRBD1 (6 bases). Germline V lookup: CDR1 MDHEN, CDR2 SYDVKM. V gave up 2 bases and J gave up 6 bases, with 8 bases separating them. CDR3 length equals 12 residues. CDR3 region: CASSLRGGEQYF. The CDR3 DNA sequence: TGTGCCAGCAGTTTAAGAGGGGGCGAGCAGTACTTC.

The chain uses TRBV7-9 and TRBJ1-3; the match to TRBD1 covers 8 bases. This CDR3 contains 15 residues. Per germline, CDR1 SEHNR and CDR2 FQNEAQ (reference sequence). The V gene end was trimmed by 5 bases and the J gene end by 10 bases; junction bases not matched to a gene: 13. CDR3 loop: CASSTDRGALGTIYF. As DNA, the CDR3 is TGTGCCAGCAGCACCGACAGGGGCGCTTTAGGTACCATATATTTT.

The chain has TRBV19 and TRBJ1-3; D is undetermined. V dropped 2 bases and J dropped 0 bases, with 8 bases sitting between them. This CDR3 region has 15 residues. Germline CDR1 is LNHDA and CDR2 is SQIVND (reference sequence). DNA for the CDR3: TGTGCCAGTAGTATAATCCGGGGCTCTGGAAACACCATATATTTT. Protein product: CASSIIRGSGNTIYF.

The V and J genes are TRBV6-6 and TRBJ1-1, with unresolved D. The CDR3 extends over 11 amino acids. Trimming took off 7 bases at V and 3 bases at J, with 6 bases between the two ends. Germline-derived CDR1 and CDR2 are MNHNY and SVGAGI (reference sequence). For the CDR3, the DNA is TGTGCCAGCATAGGGTACACTGAAGCTTTCTTT. It specifies CASIGYTEAFF.

The chain combines TRBV7-2 with TRBJ1-5; 8 bases are a match to TRBD1. This CDR3 has 16 amino acids. Per the germline V gene, CDR1 is SGHTA and CDR2 is FQGNSA. V gave up 1 base and J gave up 2 bases; unmatched junction bases: 4. The CDR3, as DNA: TGTGCCAGCAGCTTAGTGACAGGGGCTGGCAATCAGCCCCAGCATTTT. Translated, it gives CASSLVTGAGNQPQHF.

This rearrangement joins TRBV6-1 to TRBJ2-7, with TRBD1 as a possible D gene (6 bases). The CDR3 is 14 amino acids. The germline gives CDR1 MNHNS, CDR2 SASEGT. The V end lost 1 base, the J end lost 4 bases, and 11 bases lay between the germline ends. Here the CDR3 DNA reads TGTGCCAGCAGTGAAGTCTGGGGGCGGTACGAGCAGTACTTC. Translating gives CASSEVWGRYEQYF.

The chain joins TRBV6-1 to TRBJ2-7; 7 bases align to TRBD1. Germline-derived CDR1 and CDR2 are MNHNS and SASEGT. The CDR3 extends over 13 amino acids. V dropped 6 bases and J dropped 2; count of bases not matched to a gene: 4. Here the CDR3 DNA reads TGTGCCAGCAGGCGGACAGGACCCTACGAGCAGTACTTC. Residues: CASRRTGPYEQYF.